This T cell receptor beta chain appears in the sequencing data of a study of blood T cell repertoires in COVID-19. The V gene's germline CDR1 is MGHRA and CDR2 YSYEKL. This CDR3 contains 15 residues. The trim removed 2 bases at V and 3 bases at J, leaving 7 bases unmatched. The study drew participants aged about 18 to 90 years from 20 to 30 US areas. Donors were grouped by their self-reported clinical history. The authors' processing: Estimation of nucleated cell counts was performed using reference gene primer amplification. The repertoire was sequenced with immunoSEQ multiplex PCR; TCRdb's copy has only in-frame clones and lacks some. V, J and clone size derive from that table, while D and trimming were established from the DNA sequence. The sample lists roughly 220,000 clones, around 81% seen once, with about 4% in the top ten.

J is TRBJ2-7 and V is TRBV4-1; 7 nucleotides match TRBD2. Sequencing was carried out using PBMCs or T cells enriched from blood (not recorded which). This TCR derives from a man aged 30-40 years with acute COVID-19. The CDR3 DNA follows: TGCGCCAGCAGCCAACAGGGACTACTTAACTACGAGCAGTACTTC. Its protein is CASSQQGLLNYEQYF.